This T cell receptor (beta chain) was recovered during a study of chemoradiotherapy in HPV16-positive cancers. About the research overall: Candidate HPV-specific clones and shared TCR motifs came from a couple of HPV16-positive patients. Study-wide points: The functional HPV-specific definition rests on just a couple of HPV16-positive patients. Candidate HPV-specific clones and E7-related TCR motifs grew in tumor during treatment.

V was trimmed by 7 bases and J by 0 bases, leaving 11 bases between them. This CDR3 has 14 residues. Looked up from germline, CDR1 is SNHLY and CDR2 is FYNNEI. Comment on this clone: Antigen: not known.

Clones were read by immunoSEQ multiplex PCR, and TCRdb kept only the in-frame ones, dropping some. The sample includes tens of thousands of clones, roughly nine tenths of them seen just once. The chain uses TRBV2 and TRBJ2-3; no clear D gene. The sequence derives from a human donor with HPV-associated anogenital cancer. The sample here was blood, taken from a patient who underwent chemoradiotherapy. The CDR3 DNA sequence: TGTGCCAGCAAACAGTCAATTAGCACAGATACGCAGTATTTT. It codes for CASKQSISTDTQYF.